In this sample, the clone carrying this T cell receptor beta chain turned up a few times. Its specificity is unknown. MiXCR, applied by TCRdb to the RT-PCR reads, yields one record per CDR3 protein. The sample carries 250,000 to 350,000 distinct CDR3 sequences, around 20% recorded once. The sample is drawn from a study of response to subunit inactivated influenza vaccine. Broader study findings: After each seasonal influenza vaccination, few new T cells are recruited, the authors suggested.

Deletions cut 6 bases from V and 4 bases from J, with 18 bases between. The CDR3 contains 15 residues. Germline-derived CDR1 and CDR2 are MNHEY and SVGEGT. This TCR came from a man aged 45 to 70 who received an inactivated influenza vaccine. The sequencing used PBMCs from blood, collected about 19 months after vaccination. The rearrangement joins TRBV6-2 or TRBV6-3 to TRBJ1-1; weak D call: TRBD1 (5 bases). The CDR3 sequence is CASRSAGSVGTEAFF. DNA for the CDR3: TGTGCCAGCAGATCGGCAGGGTCTGTGGGCACTGAAGCTTTCTTT.